The source of this T cell receptor beta chain is a study of immune evolution from preneoplasia to lung adenocarcinoma. On the study more broadly: HLA loss of heterozygosity: roughly 6.6% AIS, around 16% MIA, about 32% ADC, none AAH.

This table comes from immunoSEQ multiplex PCR, and its TCRdb copy is limited to in-frame clones, with some not included. The table shows some 10,000 clones, with 80% to 90% occurring only once. Notes on this clone: What it binds is unknown.

Each case's diagnosis was confirmed by two pathologists on H&E. Notes on the study in general: From normal lung to invasive adenocarcinoma, top clone frequencies appeared to decrease. T cell clonality was higher in KRAS-mutant than EGFR-mutant or wild-type nodules.

This CDR3 is 12 amino acids long. CDR1 is LNHDA, CDR2 SQIVND, per germline (reference sequence). Deletions cut 4 bases from V and 6 bases from J, with 9 bases between. The TCR sequence derives from a person between 65 and 80 years old with invasive lung adenocarcinoma. The chain carries TRBV19 and TRBJ1-1; a weak D match, TRBD1 (6 bases). The sequenced sample was FFPE invasive lung adenocarcinoma tissue. CDR3 sequence (DNA): TGTGCCAGTAGTAGAGGGGGGCCTGAAGCTTTCTTT. Translating gives CASSRGGPEAFF.